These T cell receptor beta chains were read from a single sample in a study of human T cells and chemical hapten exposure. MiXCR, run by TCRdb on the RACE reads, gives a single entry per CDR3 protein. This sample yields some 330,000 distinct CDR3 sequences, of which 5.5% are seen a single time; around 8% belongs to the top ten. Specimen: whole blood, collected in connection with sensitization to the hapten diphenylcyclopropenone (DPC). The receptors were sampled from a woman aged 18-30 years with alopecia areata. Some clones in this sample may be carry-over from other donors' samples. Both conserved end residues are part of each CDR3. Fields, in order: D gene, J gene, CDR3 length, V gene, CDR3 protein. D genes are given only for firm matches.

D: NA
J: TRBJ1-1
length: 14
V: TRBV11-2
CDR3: CASSQQGGYTEAFF

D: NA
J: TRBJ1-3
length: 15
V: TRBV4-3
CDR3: CASSQGTPSGNTIYF

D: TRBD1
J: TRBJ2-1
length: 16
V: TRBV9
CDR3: CASSVATGGGWAEQFF

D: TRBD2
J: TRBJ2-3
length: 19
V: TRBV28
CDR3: CASSPLISGGSQFRDTQYF

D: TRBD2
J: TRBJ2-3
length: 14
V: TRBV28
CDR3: CASSSLAGDDTQYF

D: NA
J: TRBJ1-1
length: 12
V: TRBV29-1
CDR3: CSVLRGAPTAFF

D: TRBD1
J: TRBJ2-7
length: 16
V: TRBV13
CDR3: CASSFQTGGFNYEQYF

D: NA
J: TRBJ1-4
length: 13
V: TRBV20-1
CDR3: CSAREWGGEKLFF

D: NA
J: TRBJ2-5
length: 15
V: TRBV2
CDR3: CASSEGRLTQETQYF

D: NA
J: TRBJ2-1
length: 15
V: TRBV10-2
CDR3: CASSEAVKSYNEQFF

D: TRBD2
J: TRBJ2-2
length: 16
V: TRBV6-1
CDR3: CASSSTPGEGTGELFF

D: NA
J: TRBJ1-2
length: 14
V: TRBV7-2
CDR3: CASSLWGVGYGYTF

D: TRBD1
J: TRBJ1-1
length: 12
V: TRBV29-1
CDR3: CSAEDRVSEAFF

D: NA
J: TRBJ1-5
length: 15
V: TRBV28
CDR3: CASSSAAGAYQPQHF

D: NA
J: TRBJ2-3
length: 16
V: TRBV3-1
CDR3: CASSQLQGSSTDTQYF

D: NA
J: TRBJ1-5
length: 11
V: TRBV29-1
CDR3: CSVGKDQPQHF

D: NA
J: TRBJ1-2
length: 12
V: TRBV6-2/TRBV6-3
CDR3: CASSFEVGGYTF

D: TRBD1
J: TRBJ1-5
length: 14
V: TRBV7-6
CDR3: CASSLHRGNQPQHF

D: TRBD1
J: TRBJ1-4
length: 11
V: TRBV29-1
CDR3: CSGVGGGKLFF

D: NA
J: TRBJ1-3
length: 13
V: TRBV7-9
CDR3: CASSPRRGNTIYF

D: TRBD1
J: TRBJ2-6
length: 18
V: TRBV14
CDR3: CASSQPGQGARGANVLTF

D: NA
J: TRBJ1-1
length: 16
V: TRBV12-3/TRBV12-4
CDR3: CASSSHTQQGGGEAFF

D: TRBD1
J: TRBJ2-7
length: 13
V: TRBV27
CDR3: CASSMTGQYEQYF

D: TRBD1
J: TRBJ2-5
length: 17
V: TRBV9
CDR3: CASSAHRDRGRDLTQYF

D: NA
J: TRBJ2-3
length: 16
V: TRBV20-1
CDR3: CSARDFRRGIEDTQYF

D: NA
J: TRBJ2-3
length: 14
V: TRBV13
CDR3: CASTLMRRLDTQYF

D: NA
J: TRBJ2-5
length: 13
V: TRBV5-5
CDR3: CASSRGTQETQYF

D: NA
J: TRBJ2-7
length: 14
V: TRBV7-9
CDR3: CASSLVVTAYEQYF

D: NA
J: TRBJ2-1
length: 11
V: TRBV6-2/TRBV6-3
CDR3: CASSQGNEQFF

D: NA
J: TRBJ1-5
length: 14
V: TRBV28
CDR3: CASTDPAAHQPQHF

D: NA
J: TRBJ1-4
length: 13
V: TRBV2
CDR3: CASQSGLFEKLFF

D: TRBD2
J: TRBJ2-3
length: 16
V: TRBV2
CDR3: CASSPREGGSTDTQYF

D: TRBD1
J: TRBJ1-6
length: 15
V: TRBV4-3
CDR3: CASSQGRQGFSPLHF

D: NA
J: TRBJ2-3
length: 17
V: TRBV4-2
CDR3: CASSQDRVGGRGDTQYF

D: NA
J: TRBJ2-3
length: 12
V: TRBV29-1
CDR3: CSVRAETDTQYF

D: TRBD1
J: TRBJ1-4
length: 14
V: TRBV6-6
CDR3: CASSLQGGREKLFF

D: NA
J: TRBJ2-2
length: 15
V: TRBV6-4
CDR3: CASRATPRGTGELFF

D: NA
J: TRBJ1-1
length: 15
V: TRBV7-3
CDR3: CASSLTGKINTEAFF

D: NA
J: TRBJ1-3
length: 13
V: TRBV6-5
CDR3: CASSRSSGNTIYF

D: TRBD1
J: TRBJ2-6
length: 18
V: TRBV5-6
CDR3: CASSPGQGALNGANVLTF

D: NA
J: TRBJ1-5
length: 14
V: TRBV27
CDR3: CASRNAGTNQPQHF

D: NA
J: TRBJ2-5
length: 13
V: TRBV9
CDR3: CASSVGIVETQYF

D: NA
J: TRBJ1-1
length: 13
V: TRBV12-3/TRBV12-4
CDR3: CASSVRRGTEAFF

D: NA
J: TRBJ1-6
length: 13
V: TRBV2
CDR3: CASIVGDNSPLHF

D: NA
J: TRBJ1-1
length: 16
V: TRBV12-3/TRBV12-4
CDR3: CASSFGGGSMNTEAFF

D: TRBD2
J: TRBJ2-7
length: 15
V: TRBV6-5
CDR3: CASSYYKGGTYEQYF

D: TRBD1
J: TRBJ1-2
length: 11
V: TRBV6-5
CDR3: CASRSGTEYTF

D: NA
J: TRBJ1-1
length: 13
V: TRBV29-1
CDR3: CSVAQGRSTEAFF

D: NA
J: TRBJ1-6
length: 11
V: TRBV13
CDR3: CASSLGGTLHF

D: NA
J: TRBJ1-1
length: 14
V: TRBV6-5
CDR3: CASRWGGRDTEAFF

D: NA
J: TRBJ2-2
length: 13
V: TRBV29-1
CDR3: CSVEFANTGELFF

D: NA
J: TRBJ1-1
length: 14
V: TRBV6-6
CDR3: CASSYAGYSTEAFF

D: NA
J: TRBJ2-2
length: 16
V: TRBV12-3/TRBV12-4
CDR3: CASSLGPKGGTGELFF

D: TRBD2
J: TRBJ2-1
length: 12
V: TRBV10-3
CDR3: CATGAGDYEQFF

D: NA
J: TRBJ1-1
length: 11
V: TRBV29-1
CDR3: CTSQTNTEAFF

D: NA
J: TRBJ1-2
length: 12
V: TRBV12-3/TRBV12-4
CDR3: CASGTLNYGYTF